This T cell receptor beta chain was identified in a study of blood T cell repertoires in COVID-19 (TCRdb year 2020). About the investigation overall: Collaborator samples came from the United States, Italy and Spain and covered acute and convalescent phases of COVID-19. The sample metadata nearly always contained a de-identified subject ID, COVID-19 status, age in years and sex. The samples were drawn from two sources: the first 160 participants of the ongoing ImmuneRACE study, and 1,254 subjects contributed by 6 global collaborators. The repertoires were released in a freely available public database intended as a resource for research on the immune response to SARS-CoV-2. The prospective study material was composed of cDNA or gDNA derived from T cells, B-cell-depleted T cells, or PBMCs. Subjects who had been exposed to COVID-19, were actively infected with it, or had recovered from it provided the deeply sampled blood TCRbeta repertoires that made up the dataset. Where available, HLA class I and class II types were obtained from metadata supplied by the sample provider rather than from assay-based typing.

This clone came up a few times. Its cognate antigen has yet to be identified. No per-base quality is available; no much larger clone lies one base away. V is pruned by 4 bases and J by 2 bases, leaving 3 bases of the junction without a gene match. The CDR3 spans 14 residues, from the cysteine through the phenylalanine. The retained sequence is limited to the CDR3, 42 bases, with the frame set at the first base. CDR1 and CDR2 (SGHAT, FQNNGV) derive from the germline V gene. What the study reported, not specific to this receptor: Clinical and demographic metadata were provided uncurated, with the amount varying by source and participant.

The immunoSEQ Assay, a bias-controlled multiplex PCR, was used to amplify TCRbeta CDR3 regions from genomic DNA. The paper's processing steps were these. Nucleated cell counts per sample were estimated from amplification of reference gene primers within the assay. Sequence reads were collapsed and filtered to measure the absolute abundance of every unique TCRbeta CDR3 rearrangement. For each sample, productive Simpson clonality was calculated by taking the square root of Simpson's diversity index across productive rearrangements. TCRdb obtained this table from immuneACCESS and retained in-frame rearrangements with V and J assigned. These tables miss some clones; where compared with another copy, unresolved V genes account for less than half of the shortfall, and the remainder is unexplained. V, J and clone size were drawn from that table, and D and trimming were deduced from the DNA. The sample has about 82,000 clones on record, 85% of them singletons. Over 15% of the sample belongs to the ten largest clones.

Collaborating institutions collected whole blood in K2EDTA tubes following their own protocols. For TCRbeta analysis, collaborators shipped samples as frozen whole blood, isolated PBMCs, or DNA extracted from either of those sample types. This receptor was taken from a man older than 75 with active or convalescent COVID-19. The rearrangement combines TRBV11-2 with TRBJ2-3; 7 nucleotides in the junction match TRBD2. The sequencing sample was made of peripheral blood. CDR3 loop: CASSSRGDTDTQYF. The sequenced DNA is TGTGCCAGCAGCTCCCGGGGGGACACAGATACGCAGTATTTT.